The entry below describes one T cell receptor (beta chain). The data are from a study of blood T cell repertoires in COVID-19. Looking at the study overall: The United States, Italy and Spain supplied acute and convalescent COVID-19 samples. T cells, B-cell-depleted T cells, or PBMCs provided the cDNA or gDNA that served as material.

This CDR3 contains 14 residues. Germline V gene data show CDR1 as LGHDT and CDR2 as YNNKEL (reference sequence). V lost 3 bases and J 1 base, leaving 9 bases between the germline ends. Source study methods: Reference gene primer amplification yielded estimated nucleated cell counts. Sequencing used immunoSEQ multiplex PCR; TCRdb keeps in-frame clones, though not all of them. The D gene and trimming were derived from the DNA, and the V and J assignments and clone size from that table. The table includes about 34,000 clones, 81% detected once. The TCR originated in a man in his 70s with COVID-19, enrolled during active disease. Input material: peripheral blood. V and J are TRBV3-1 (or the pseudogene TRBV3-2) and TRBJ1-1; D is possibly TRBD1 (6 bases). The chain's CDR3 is CASSQLQGNTEAFF. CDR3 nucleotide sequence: TGTGCCAGCAGCCAGCTACAGGGGAACACTGAAGCTTTCTTT.